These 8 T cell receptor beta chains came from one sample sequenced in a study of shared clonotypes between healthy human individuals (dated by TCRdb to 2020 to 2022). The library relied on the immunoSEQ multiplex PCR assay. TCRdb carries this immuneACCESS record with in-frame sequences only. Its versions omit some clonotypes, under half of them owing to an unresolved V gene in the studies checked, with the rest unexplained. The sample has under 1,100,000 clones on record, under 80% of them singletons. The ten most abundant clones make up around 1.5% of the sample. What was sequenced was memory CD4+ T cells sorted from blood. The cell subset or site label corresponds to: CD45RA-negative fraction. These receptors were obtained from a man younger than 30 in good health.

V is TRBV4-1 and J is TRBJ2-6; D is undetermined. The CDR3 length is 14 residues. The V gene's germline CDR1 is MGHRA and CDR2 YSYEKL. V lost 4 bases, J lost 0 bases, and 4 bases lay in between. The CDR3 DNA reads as TGCGCCAGCAGCCGAGACTCTGGGGCCAACGTCCTGACTTTC. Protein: CASSRDSGANVLTF.

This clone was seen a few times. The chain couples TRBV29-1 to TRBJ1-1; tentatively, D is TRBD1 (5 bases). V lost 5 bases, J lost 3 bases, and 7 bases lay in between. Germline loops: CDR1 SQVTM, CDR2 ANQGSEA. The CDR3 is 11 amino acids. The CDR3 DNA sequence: TGCAGCGTTCAGGGTCACACTGAAGCTTTCTTT. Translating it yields CSVQGHTEAFF.

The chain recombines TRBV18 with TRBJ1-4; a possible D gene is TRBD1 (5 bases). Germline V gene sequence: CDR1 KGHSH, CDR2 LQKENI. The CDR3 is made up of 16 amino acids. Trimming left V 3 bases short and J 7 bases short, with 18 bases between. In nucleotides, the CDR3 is TGTGCCAGCTCACCCTCCCAGGGAAGGTTGGGTGAAAAACTGTTTTTT. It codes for CASSPSQGRLGEKLFF.

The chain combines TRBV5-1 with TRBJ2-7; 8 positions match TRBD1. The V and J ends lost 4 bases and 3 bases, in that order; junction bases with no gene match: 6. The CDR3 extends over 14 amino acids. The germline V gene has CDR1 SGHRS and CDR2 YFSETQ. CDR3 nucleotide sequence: TGCGCCAGCAGCCAAGGACAGGGCAGCTACGAGCAGTACTTC. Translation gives CASSQGQGSYEQYF. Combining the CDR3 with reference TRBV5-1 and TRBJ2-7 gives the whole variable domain KAGVTQTPRYLIKTRGQQVTLSCSPISGHRSVSWYQQTPGQGLQFLFEYFSETQRNKGNFPGRFSGRQFSNSRSEMNVSTLELGDSALYLCASSQGQGSYEQYFGPGTRLTVT.

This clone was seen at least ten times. CDR3 amino acids: CASSARTSGRRLTDTQYF. DNA of the CDR3: TGTGCCAGCAGCGCCCGGACTAGCGGGAGACGCCTCACAGATACGCAGTATTTT. This chain joins TRBV9 and TRBJ2-3, with 13 bases matching TRBD2. Germline loops: CDR1 SGDLS, CDR2 YYNGEE. This CDR3 is built from 18 residues. Losses at the gene ends were 3 bases for V and 2 bases for J; bases not matched to a gene: 9.

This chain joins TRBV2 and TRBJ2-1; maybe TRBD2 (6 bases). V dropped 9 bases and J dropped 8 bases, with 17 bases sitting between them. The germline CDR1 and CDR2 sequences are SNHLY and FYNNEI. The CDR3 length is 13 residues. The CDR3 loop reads CASGTSPRDEQFF. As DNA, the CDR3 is TGTGCCAGTGGGACTTCACCGCGCGATGAGCAGTTCTTC.

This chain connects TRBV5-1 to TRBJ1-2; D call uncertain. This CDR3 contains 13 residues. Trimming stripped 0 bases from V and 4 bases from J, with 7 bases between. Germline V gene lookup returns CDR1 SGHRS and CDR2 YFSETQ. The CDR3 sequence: CASSLEDIYGYTF. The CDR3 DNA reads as TGCGCCAGCAGCTTGGAGGATATCTATGGCTACACCTTC.

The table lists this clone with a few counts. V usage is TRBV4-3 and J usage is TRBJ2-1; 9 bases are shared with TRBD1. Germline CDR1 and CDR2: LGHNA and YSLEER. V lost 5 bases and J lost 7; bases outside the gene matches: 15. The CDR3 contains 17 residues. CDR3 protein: CASSERLGGTGLNEQFF. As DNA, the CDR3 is TGCGCCAGCAGCGAAAGACTCGGCGGGACAGGGTTGAATGAGCAGTTCTTC.